These T cell receptor beta chains were read from a single sample in a study of blood T cells in healthy people across ages. One entry per CDR3 protein results from TCRdb running MiXCR on the 5' RACE reads. This table has roughly 2 million distinct CDR3 sequences, about 50% appearing once. The sequencing input was blood. The receptors here all came from a woman aged 40 to 55 in good health. The CDR3 runs from the conserved cysteine through the conserved F or W. D genes are given only for firm matches. The size field is filled for only some rows; it gives once, few, many or a size class.

CASSYSMGQGTYNEQFF,TGTGCCAGCAGTTACTCGATGGGGCAGGGGACGTACAATGAGCAGTTCTTC,TRBV6-6,.,.,TRBJ2-1
CASILHTNTGELFF,TGTGCCAGCATCTTACACACGAACACCGGGGAGCTGTTTTTT,TRBV7-2,.,.,TRBJ2-2
CASSLAHQGNQPQHF,TGTGCCAGCAGCTTAGCCCACCAGGGCAATCAGCCCCAGCATTTT,TRBV7-2,.,.,TRBJ1-5
CASSQDPDYNQPQHF,TGCGCCAGCAGCCAAGATCCAGATTACAATCAGCCCCAGCATTTT,TRBV4-1,.,few,TRBJ1-5
CASSLARNLAGANVLTF,TGCGCCAGCAGCTTGGCCAGGAACCTGGCTGGGGCCAACGTCCTGACTTTC,TRBV5-1,.,.,TRBJ2-6
CASSRGQTYNEQFF,TGTGCCAGCTCCCGGGGACAGACCTACAATGAGCAGTTCTTC,TRBV7-9,TRBD1,few,TRBJ2-1
CSAYLAGKDNEQFF,TGCAGTGCTTACCTAGCGGGGAAGGACAATGAGCAGTTCTTC,TRBV20-1,TRBD2,.,TRBJ2-1
CASLGSLALNEQFF,TGTGCCAGTCTGGGGAGTCTAGCCCTCAATGAGCAGTTCTTC,TRBV7-2,.,.,TRBJ2-1
CASTSSGTGKTQYF,TGTGCCAGCACCTCGTCCGGGACAGGGAAGACCCAGTACTTC,TRBV5-6,TRBD1,.,TRBJ2-5
CATSSFVTGELFF,TGTGCCACCAGTTCTTTCGTCACCGGGGAGCTGTTTTTT,TRBV15,.,.,TRBJ2-2
CASSLKPGLAGGGAKNIQYF,TGTGCCAGCAGCTTGAAGCCGGGACTAGCGGGGGGGGGGGCCAAAAACATTCAGTACTTC,TRBV5-6,TRBD2,.,TRBJ2-4
CASAPRLDQPQHF,TGTGCCAGCGCACCAAGGCTCGATCAGCCCCAGCATTTT,TRBV18,.,.,TRBJ1-5
CASSTLAGPGIDEQFF,TGTGCCAGCAGTACCCTAGCGGGCCCGGGCATTGATGAGCAGTTCTTC,TRBV27,TRBD2,.,TRBJ2-1
CASSLSGTAEYRDLYEQYF,TGTGCCAGCAGCTTAAGCGGGACAGCAGAGTACAGGGACCTCTACGAGCAGTACTTC,TRBV7-2,.,.,TRBJ2-7
CASSFGAGVYEQYF,TGTGCCAGCAGTTTTGGAGCAGGCGTCTACGAGCAGTACTTC,TRBV27,.,.,TRBJ2-7
CAGSRGQLQETQYF,TGTGCCGGCAGCCGAGGACAGTTACAAGAGACCCAGTACTTC,TRBV11-2,.,.,TRBJ2-5